The clone carrying this T cell receptor beta chain was detected only a few times. This entry belongs to a study of T-cell reconstitution after alpha-beta-depleted transplantation in children. Unique molecular identifiers were incorporated into the prepared TCRbeta library. TCRdb passed the PCR reads through MiXCR, listing each CDR3 protein once. The sample comprises roughly 200,000 distinct CDR3 sequences, roughly 14% of which are singletons, and over 10% rests with the top ten. This receptor was identified in a human donor who donated a stem cell graft to a child with acute lymphoblastic leukemia. Sequencing was performed on PBMCs from the stem cell graft donor, taken from the stem cell graft.

The CDR3 loop reads CASSPAEYEQFF. Here the CDR3 DNA reads TGTGCCAGCAGTCCTGCGGAGTATGAGCAGTTCTTC. The chain is built from TRBV12-3 or TRBV12-4 and TRBJ2-1; unclear D gene. CDR3 length equals 12 residues. V was cut by 5 bases and J by 8 bases, with 10 bases left in between.